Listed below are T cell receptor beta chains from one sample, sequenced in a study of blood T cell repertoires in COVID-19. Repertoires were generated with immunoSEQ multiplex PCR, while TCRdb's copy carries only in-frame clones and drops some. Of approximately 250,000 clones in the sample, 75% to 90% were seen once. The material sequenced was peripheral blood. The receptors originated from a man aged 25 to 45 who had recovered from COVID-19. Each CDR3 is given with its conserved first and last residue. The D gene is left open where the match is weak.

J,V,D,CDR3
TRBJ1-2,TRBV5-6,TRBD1,CASSFLRTGGHGYTF
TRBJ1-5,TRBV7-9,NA,CASSFQGSISGPQHF
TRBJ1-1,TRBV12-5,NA,CASGSRDSRTEAFF
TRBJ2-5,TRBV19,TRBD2,CASSITLAGGAQYF
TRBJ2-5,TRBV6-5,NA,CASARGAETQYF
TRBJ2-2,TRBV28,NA,CASSRTEETGELFF
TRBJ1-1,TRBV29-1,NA,CSVIQGLGAFF
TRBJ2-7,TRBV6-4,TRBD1,CASSEGTGREQYF
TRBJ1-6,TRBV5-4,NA,CASSFTTDSPLHF
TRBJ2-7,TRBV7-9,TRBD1,CASSLVQGPGDEQYF
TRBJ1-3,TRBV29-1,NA,CSTDTGNTIYF
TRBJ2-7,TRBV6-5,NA,CASSYSRVYEQYF
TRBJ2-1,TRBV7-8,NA,CASSSSSYEQFF
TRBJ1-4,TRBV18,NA,CASSPRSGETDEKLFF
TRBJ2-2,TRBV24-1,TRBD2,CATSGSGRGGITGELFF
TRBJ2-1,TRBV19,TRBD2,CASSNSGGSSYNEQFF
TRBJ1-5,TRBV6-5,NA,CASSYSASSNQPQHF
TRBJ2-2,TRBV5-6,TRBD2,CASSPLTSGGAGDTGELFF
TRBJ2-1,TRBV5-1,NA,CASSQGQIYNEQFF
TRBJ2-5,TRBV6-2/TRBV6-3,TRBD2,CASSYGLRGGDETQYF
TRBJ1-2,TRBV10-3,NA,CAISEGLDRSNYGYTF